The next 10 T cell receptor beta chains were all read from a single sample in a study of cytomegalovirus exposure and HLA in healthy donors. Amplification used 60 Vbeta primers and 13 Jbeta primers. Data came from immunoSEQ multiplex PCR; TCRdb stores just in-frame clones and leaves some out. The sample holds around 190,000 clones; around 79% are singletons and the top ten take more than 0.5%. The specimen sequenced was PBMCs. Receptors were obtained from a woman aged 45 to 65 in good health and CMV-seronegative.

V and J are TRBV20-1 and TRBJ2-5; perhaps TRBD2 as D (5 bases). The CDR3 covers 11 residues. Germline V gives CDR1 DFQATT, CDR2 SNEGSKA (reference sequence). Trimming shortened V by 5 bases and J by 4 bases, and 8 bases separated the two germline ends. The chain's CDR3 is CSAFRGETQYF. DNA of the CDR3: TGCAGTGCTTTCCGGGGAGAGACCCAGTACTTC.

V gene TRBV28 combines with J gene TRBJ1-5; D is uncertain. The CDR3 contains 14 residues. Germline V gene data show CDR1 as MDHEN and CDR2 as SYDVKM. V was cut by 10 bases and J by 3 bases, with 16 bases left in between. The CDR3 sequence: CATYLDGYNQPQHF. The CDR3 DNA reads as TGTGCCACCTATCTAGACGGCTACAATCAGCCCCAGCATTTT.

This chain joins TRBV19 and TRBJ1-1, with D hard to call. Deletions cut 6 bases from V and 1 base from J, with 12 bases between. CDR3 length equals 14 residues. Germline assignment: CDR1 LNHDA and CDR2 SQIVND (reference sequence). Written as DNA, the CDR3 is TGTGCCAGTAGCCAGCCGACAAGGAACACTGAAGCTTTCTTT. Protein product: CASSQPTRNTEAFF. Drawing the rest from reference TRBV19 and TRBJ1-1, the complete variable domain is DGGITQSPKYLFRKEGQNVTLSCEQNLNHDAMYWYRQDPGQGLRLIYYSQIVNDFQKGDIAEGYSVSREKKESFPLTVTSAQKNPTAFYLCASSQPTRNTEAFFGQGTRLTVV.

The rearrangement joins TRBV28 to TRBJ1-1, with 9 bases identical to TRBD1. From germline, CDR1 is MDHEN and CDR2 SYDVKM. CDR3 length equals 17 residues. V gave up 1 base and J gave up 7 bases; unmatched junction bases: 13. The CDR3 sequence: CASSLFKDRGRAGEAFF. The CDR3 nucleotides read TGTGCCAGCAGTTTATTTAAGGACAGGGGCCGGGCTGGTGAAGCTTTCTTT.

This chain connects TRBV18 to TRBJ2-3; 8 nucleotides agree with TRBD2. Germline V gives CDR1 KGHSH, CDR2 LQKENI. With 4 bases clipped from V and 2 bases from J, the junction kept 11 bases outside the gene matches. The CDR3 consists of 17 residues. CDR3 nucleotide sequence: TGTGCCAGCTCACAGTTCGGGGGGGGCCGGGTCACAGATACGCAGTATTTT. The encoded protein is CASSQFGGGRVTDTQYF.

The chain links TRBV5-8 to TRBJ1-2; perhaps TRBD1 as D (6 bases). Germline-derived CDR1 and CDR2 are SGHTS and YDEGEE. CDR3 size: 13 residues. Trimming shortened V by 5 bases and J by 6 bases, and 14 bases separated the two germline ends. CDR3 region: CASRFTGLDGYTF. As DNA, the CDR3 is TGTGCCAGCAGGTTTACAGGGCTGGATGGCTACACCTTC. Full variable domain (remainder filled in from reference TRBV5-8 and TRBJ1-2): EAGVTQSPTHLIKTRGQQATLRCSPISGHTSVYWYQQALGLGLQFLLWYDEGEERNRGNFPPRFSGRQFPNYSSELNVNALELEDSALYLCASRFTGLDGYTFGSGTRLTVV.

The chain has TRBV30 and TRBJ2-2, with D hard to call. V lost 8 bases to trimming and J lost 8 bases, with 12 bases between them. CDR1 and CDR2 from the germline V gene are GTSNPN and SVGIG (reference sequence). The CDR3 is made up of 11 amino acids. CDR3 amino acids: CAVSGIGELFF. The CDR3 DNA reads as TGTGCCGTCTCGGGTATTGGGGAGCTGTTTTTT.

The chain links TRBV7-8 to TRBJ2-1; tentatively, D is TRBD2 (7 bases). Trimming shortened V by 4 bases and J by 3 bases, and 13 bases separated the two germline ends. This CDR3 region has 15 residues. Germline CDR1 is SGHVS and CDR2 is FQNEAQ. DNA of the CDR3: TGTGCCAGCAGCTCTTCGGGGGGCCTCTACAATGAGCAGTTCTTC. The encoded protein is CASSSSGGLYNEQFF.

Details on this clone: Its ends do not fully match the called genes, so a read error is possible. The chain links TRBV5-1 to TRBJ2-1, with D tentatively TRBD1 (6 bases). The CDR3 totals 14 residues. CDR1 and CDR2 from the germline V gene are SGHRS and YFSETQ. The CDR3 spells CASSLDSSYNEQFF. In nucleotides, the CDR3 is TGCGCTAGCAGCCTGGACAGTTCCTACAATGAGCAGTTCTTC.

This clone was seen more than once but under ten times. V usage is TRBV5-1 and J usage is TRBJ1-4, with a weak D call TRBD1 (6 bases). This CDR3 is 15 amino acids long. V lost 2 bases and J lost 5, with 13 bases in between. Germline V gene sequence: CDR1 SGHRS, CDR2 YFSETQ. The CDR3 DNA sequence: TGCGCCAGCAGCTTAGCCGGGACACCGAATGAAAAACTGTTTTTT. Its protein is CASSLAGTPNEKLFF.